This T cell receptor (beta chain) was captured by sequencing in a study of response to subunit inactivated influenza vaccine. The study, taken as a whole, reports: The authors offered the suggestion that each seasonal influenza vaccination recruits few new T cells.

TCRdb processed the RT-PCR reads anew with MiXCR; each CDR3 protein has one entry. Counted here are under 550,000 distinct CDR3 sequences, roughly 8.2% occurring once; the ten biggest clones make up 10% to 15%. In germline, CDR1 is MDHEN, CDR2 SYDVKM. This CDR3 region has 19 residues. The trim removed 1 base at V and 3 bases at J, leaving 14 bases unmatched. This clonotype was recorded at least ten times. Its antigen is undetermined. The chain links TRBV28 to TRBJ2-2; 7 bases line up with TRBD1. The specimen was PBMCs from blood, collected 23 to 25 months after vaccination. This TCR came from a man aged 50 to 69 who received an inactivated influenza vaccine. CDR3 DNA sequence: TGTGCCAGCAGTTTATTATCTAGGCCGGGACAGAGCTACACCGGGGAGCTGTTTTTT. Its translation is CASSLLSRPGQSYTGELFF.